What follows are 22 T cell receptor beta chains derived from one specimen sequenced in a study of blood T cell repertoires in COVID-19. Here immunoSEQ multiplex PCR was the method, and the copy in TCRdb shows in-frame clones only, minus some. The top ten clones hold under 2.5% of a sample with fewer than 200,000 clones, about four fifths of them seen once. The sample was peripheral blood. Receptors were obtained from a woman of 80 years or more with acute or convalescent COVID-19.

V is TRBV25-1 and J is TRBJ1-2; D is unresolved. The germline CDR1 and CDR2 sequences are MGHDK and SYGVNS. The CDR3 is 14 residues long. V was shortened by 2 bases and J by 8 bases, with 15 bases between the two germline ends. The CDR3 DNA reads TGTGCCAGCAGTGAAGAGGGCAGAGTGGGGGGCTACACCTTC. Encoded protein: CASSEEGRVGGYTF.

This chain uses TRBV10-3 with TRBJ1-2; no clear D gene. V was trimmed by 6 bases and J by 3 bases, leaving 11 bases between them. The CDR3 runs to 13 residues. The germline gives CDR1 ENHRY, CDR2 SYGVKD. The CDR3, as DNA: TGTGCCATCAGCGCGGAGAGCTACTATGGCTACACCTTC. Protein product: CAISAESYYGYTF.

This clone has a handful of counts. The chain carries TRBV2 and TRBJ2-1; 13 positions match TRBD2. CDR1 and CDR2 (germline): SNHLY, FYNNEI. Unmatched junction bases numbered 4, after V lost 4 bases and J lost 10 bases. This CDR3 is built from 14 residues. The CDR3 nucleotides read TGTGCCAGCAGTGTGGGACTAGCGGGGACGGAGCAGTTCTTC. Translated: CASSVGLAGTEQFF. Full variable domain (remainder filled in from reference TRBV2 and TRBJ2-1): EPEVTQTPSHQVTQMGQEVILRCVPISNHLYFYWYRQILGQKVEFLVSFYNNEISEKSEIFDDQFSVERPDGSNFTLKIRSTKLEDSAMYFCASSVGLAGTEQFFGPGTRLTVL.

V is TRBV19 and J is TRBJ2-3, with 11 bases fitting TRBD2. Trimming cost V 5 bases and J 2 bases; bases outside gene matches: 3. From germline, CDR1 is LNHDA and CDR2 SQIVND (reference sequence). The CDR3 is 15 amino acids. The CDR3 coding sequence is TGTGCCAGTAGTCGACTAGCGGGGCACACAGATACGCAGTATTTT. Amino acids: CASSRLAGHTDTQYF.

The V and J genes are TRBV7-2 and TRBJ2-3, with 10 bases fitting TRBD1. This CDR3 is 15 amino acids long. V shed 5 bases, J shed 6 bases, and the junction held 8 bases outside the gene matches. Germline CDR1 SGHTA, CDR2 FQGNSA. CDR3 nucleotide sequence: TGTGCCAGCAGCCCAAGGACAGGGGGTGGGGATACGCAGTATTTT. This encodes CASSPRTGGGDTQYF.

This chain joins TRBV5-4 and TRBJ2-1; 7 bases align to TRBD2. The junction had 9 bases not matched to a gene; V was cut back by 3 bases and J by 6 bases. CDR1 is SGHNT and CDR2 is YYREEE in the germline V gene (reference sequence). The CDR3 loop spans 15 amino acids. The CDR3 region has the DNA TGTGCCAGCAGCTCTAGTGCGGGGGAGGGCAATGAGCAGTTCTTC. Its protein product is CASSSSAGEGNEQFF.

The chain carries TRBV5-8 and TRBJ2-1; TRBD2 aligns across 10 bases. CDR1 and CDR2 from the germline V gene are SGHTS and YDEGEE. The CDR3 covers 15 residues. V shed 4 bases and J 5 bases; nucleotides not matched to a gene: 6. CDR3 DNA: TGTGCCAGCAGCCTTGGACTAGCGGCCGACAATGAGCAGTTCTTC. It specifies CASSLGLAADNEQFF.

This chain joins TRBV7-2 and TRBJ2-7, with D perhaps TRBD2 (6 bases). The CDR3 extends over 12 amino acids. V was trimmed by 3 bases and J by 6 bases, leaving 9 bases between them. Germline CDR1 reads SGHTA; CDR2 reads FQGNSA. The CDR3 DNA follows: TGTGCCAGCAGCTTCGGGGGTGGCGAGCAGTACTTC. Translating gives CASSFGGGEQYF.

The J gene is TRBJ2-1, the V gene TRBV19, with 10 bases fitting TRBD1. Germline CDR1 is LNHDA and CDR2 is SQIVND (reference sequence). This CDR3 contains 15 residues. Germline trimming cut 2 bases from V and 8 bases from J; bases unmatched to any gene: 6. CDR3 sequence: CASSIRQGARDEQFF. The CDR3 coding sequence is TGTGCCAGTAGTATAAGACAGGGGGCGCGCGATGAGCAGTTCTTC.

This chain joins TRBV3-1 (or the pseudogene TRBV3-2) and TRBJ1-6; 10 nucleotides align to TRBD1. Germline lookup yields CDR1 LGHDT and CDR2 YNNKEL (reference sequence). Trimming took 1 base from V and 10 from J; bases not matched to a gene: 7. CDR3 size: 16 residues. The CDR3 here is CASSQGRDRGRSPLHF. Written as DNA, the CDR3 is TGTGCCAGCAGCCAAGGCAGGGACAGGGGACGATCACCCCTCCACTTT.

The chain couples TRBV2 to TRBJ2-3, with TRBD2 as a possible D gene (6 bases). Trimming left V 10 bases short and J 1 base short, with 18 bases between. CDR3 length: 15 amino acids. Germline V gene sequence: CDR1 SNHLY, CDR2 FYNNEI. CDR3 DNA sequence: TGTGCCATAAATAGCGGTAAAGTCGGCACAGATACGCAGTATTTT. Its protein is CAINSGKVGTDTQYF.

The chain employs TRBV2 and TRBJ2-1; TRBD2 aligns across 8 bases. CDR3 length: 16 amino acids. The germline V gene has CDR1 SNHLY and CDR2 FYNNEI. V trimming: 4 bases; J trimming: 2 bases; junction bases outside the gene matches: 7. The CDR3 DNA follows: TGTGCCAGCAGTGGGGATCAAGCGGGAGCCTACAATGAGCAGTTCTTC. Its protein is CASSGDQAGAYNEQFF.

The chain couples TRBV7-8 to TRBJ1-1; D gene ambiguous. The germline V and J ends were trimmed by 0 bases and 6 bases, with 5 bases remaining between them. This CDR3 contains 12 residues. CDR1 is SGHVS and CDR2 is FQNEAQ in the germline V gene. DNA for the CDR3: TGTGCCAGCAGCTTAGCGCGGGCTGAAGCTTTCTTT. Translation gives CASSLARAEAFF.

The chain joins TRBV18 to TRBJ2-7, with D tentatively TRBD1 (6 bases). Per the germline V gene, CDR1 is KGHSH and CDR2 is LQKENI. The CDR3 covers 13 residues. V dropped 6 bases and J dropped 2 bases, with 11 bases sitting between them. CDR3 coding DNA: TGTGCCAGCTCCCCCGGGACAACCTACGAGCAGTACTTC. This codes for CASSPGTTYEQYF.

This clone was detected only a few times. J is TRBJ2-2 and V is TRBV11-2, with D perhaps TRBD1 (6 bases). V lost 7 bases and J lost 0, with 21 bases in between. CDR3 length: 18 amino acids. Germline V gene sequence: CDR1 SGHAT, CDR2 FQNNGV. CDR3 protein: CASTHTGFGLSNTGELFF. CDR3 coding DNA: TGTGCCAGCACTCATACAGGGTTCGGGCTCTCGAACACCGGGGAGCTGTTTTTT.

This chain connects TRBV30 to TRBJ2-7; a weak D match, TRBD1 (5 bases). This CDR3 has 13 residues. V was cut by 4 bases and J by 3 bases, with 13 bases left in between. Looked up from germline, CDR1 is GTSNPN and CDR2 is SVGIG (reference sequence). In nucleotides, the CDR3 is TGTGCCTGGACAGGGTCGGCCTTCTACGAGCAGTACTTC. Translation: CAWTGSAFYEQYF. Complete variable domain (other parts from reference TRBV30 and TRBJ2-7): SQTIHQWPATLVQPVGSPLSLECTVEGTSNPNLYWYRQAAGRGLQLLFYSVGIGQISSEVPQNLSASRPQDRQFILSSKKLLLSDSGFYLCAWTGSAFYEQYFGPGTRLTVT.

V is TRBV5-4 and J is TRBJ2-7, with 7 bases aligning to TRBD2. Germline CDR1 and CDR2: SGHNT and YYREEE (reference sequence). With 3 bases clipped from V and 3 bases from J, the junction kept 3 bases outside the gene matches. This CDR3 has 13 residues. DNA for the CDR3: TGTGCCAGCAGCTGGGAGGGGTACTACGAGCAGTACTTC. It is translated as CASSWEGYYEQYF.

The DNA for the CDR3 is TGTGCCAGCTGGAGCGTCAATCAGCCCCAGCATTTT. Protein: CASWSVNQPQHF. V is TRBV6-5 and J is TRBJ1-5; D is unclear. The CDR3 is 12 residues long. Germline values: CDR1 MNHEY, CDR2 SVGAGI. Between the trimmed V and J ends, which lost 8 bases and 3 bases, there was a span of 8 bases.

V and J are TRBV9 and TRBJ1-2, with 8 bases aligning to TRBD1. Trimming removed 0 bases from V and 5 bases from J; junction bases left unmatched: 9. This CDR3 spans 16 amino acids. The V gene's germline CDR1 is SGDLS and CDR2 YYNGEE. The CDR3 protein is CASSVGGAGGQYGYTF. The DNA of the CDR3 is TGTGCCAGCAGCGTAGGAGGGGCAGGGGGCCAATATGGCTACACCTTC.

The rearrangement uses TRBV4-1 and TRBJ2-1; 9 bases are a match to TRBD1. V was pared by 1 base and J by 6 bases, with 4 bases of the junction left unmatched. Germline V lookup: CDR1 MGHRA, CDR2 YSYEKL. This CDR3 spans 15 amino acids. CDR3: CASSQGDRVGNEQFF. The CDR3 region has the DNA TGCGCCAGCAGCCAAGGGGACAGGGTGGGCAATGAGCAGTTCTTC.

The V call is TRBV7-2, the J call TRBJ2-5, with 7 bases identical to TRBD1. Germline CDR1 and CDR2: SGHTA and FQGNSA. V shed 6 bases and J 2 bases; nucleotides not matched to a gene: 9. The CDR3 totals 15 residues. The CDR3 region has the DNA TGTGCCAGCAGGAATAGGGGGACAGCACAAGAGACCCAGTACTTC. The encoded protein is CASRNRGTAQETQYF. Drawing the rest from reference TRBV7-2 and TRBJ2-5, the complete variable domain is GAGVSQSPSNKVTEKGKDVELRCDPISGHTALYWYRQSLGQGLEFLIYFQGNSAPDKSGLPSDRFSAERTGGSVSTLTIQRTQQEDSAVYLCASRNRGTAQETQYFGPGTRLLVL.

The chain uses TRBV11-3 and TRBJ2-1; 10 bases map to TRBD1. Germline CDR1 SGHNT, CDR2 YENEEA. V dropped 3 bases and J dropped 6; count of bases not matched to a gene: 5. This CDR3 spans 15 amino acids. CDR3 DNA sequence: TGTGCCAGCAGCTTCTCTGGGACAGGGGTCAATGAGCAGTTCTTC. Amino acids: CASSFSGTGVNEQFF.